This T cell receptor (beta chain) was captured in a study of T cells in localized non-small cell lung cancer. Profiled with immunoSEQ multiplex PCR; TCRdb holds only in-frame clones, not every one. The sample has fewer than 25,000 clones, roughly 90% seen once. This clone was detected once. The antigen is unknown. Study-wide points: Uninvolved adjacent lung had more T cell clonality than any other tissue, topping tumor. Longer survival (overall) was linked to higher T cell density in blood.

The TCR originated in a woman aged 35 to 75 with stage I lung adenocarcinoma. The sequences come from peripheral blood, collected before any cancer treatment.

The CDR3, as DNA: TGTGCCAGCAGGACCGGGCAGGGGGTTACCAATCAGCCCCAGCATTTT. Protein sequence: CASRTGQGVTNQPQHF. The chain recombines TRBV28 with TRBJ1-5, with 7 bases identical to TRBD1. Losses at the gene ends were 6 bases for V and 3 bases for J; bases not matched to a gene: 11. This CDR3 spans 16 amino acids. The germline V gene encodes CDR1 MDHEN and CDR2 SYDVKM.